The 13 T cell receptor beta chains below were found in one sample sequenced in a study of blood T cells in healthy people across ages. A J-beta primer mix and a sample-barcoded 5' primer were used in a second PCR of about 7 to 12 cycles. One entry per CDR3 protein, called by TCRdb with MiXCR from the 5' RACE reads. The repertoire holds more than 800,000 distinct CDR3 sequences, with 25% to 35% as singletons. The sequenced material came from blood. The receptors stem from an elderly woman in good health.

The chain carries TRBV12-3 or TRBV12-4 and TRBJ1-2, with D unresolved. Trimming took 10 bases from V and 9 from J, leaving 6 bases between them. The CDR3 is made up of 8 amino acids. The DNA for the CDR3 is TGTGCCACCAATAGCTACACCTTC. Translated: CATNSYTF.

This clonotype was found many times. CDR3 nucleotide sequence: TGTGCCAGCAAAATTAACGGGGGGGGGAGGCACGAGCAGTACTTC. It is translated as CASKINGGGRHEQYF. The chain has TRBV12-3 or TRBV12-4 and TRBJ2-7, with TRBD2 matching 8 bases. V dropped 7 bases and J dropped 5; count of bases not matched to a gene: 13. This CDR3 has 15 residues.

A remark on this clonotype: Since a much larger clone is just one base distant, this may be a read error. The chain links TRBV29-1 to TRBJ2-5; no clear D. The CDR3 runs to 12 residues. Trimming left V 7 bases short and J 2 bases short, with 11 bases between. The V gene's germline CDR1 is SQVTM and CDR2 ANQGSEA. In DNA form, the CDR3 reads TGCAGCGGTGGTCCGGATCAAGAGACCCAGTACTTC. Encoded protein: CSGGPDQETQYF.

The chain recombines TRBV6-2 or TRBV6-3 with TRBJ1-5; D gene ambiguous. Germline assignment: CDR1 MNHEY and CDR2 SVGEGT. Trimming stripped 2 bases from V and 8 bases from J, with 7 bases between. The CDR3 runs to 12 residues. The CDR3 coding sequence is TGTGCCAGCAGTTACCCCCCAAAGCCCCAGCATTTT. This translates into CASSYPPKPQHF.

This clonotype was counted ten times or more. CDR3 in amino acids: CSARNTHSGANVLTF. The DNA for the CDR3 is TGCAGTGCTAGAAACACCCACTCTGGGGCCAACGTCCTGACTTTC. The rearrangement joins TRBV20-1 to TRBJ2-6; D remains ambiguous. The CDR3 length is 15 residues. V lost 2 bases and J lost 0, with 8 bases in between. Germline values: CDR1 DFQATT, CDR2 SNEGSKA (reference sequence).

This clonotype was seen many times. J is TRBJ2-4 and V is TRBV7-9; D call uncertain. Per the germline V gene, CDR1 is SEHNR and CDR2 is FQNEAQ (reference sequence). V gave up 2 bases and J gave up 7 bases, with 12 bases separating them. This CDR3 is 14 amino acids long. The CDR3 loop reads CASSLIGQNNIQYF. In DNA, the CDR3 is TGTGCCAGCAGCTTAATTGGGCAGAATAACATTCAGTACTTC.

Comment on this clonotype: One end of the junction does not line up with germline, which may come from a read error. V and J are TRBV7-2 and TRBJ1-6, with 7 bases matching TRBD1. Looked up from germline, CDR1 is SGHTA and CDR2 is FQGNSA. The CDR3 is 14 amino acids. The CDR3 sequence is CVSSLETGNSPLHF. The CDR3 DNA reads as TGTGTCAGCAGCTTAGAGACAGGGAACTCACCCCTCCACTTT.

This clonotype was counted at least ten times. The CDR3 nucleotides are TGCAGCGTCTACCCAGGGACAGGGGACGAGACCCAGTACTTC. Protein product: CSVYPGTGDETQYF. The V call is TRBV29-1, the J call TRBJ2-5; 10 bases align to TRBD1. The junction had 9 bases not matched to a gene; V was cut back by 6 bases and J by 5 bases. The CDR3 runs 14 residues. CDR1 and CDR2 from the germline V gene are SQVTM and ANQGSEA.

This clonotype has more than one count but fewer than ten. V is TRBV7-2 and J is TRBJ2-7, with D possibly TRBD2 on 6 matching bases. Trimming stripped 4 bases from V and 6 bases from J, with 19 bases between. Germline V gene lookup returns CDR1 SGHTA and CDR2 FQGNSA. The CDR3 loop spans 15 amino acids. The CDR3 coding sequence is TGTGCCAGCAGCTACTTCCCGGGAGCTAGATTCGAGCAGTACTTC. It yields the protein CASSYFPGARFEQYF.

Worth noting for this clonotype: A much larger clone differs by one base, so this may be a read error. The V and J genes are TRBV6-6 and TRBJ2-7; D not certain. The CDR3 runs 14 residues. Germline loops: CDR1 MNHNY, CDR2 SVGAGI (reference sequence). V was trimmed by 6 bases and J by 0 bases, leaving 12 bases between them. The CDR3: CASRYTQSSYEQYF. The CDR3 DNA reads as TGTGCCAGCAGGTACACACAGAGCTCCTACGAGCAGTACTTC.

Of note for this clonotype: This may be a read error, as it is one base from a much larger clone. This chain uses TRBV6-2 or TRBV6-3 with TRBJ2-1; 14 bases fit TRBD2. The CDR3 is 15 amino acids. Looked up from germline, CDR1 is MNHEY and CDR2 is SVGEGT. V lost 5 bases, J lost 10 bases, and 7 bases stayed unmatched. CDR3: CASSKTSGGVLEQFF. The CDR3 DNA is TGTGCCAGCAGTAAGACTAGCGGGGGGGTCCTGGAGCAGTTCTTC.

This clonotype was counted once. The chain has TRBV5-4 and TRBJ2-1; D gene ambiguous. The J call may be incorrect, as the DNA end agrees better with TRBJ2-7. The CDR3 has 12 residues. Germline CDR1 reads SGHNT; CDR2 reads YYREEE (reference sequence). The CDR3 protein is CASNTLYNEQYF. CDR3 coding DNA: TGTGCCAGCAACACCCTGTACAATGAGCAGTACTTC.

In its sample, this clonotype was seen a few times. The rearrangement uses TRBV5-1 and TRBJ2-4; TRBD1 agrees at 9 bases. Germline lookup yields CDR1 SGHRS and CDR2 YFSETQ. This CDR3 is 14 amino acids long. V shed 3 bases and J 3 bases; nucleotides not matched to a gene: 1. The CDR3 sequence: CASSWTGDKNIQYF. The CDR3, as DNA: TGCGCCAGCAGCTGGACAGGGGACAAAAACATTCAGTACTTC.